The entry below describes one T cell receptor (beta chain). This entry comes from a study of blood T cell repertoires in COVID-19. Original analysis: Amplified reference gene primers provided the basis for estimating nucleated cell counts. Profiled with immunoSEQ multiplex PCR; TCRdb holds only in-frame clones, not every one. V and J calls and clone size come straight from that table; D and trimming were deduced from the DNA. The data contain approximately 330,000 clones, roughly 90% of them singletons. The V end was cut by 2 bases, the J end by 0 bases, with 7 bases between. From germline, CDR1 is MNHEY and CDR2 SMNVEV (reference sequence). This CDR3 region has 14 residues.

The receptor was derived from a woman in her forties or fifties with active or convalescent COVID-19. This chain uses TRBV27 with TRBJ1-1; tentatively, D is TRBD1 (6 bases). Sequenced: peripheral blood. Written as DNA, the CDR3 is TGTGCCAGCAGTTTAGGACAGATGAACACTGAAGCTTTCTTT. It codes for CASSLGQMNTEAFF.